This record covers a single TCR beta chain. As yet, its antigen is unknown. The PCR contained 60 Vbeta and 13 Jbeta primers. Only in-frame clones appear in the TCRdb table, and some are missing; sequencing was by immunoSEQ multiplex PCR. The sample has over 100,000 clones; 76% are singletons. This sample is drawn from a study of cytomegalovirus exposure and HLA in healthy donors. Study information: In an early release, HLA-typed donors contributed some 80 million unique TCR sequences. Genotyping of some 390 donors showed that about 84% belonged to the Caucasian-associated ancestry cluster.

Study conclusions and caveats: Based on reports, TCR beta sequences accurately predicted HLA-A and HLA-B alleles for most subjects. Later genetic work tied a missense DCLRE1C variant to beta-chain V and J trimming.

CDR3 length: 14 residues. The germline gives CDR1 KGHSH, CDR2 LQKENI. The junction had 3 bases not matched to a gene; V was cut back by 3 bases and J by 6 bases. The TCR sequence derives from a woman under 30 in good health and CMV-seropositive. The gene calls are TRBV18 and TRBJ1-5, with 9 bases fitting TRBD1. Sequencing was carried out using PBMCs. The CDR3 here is CASSPGDRVQPQHF. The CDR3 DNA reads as TGTGCCAGCTCACCGGGGGACAGGGTTCAGCCCCAGCATTTT. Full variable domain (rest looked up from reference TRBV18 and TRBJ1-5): NAGVMQNPRHLVRRRGQEARLRCSPMKGHSHVYWYRQLPEEGLKFMVYLQKENIIDESGMPKERFSAEFPKEGPSILRIQQVVRGDSAAYFCASSPGDRVQPQHFGDGTRLSIL.